These 28 T cell receptor beta chains share one sample of origin, sequenced in a study of Ad26.COV2.S vaccination and SARS-CoV-2 variants. Method: immunoSEQ multiplex PCR; TCRdb's copy keeps in-frame clones and lacks some. The sample includes roughly 380,000 clones, approximately 81% of them seen just once. Treatment given: approximately 18 received Ad26.COV2.S at low or high dose, single or two shots; about 5 received placebo; per-sample allocation not given. On day 63 after the first injection, vaccine and placebo recipients gave samples. Sequenced material: peripheral blood, taken in a trial of Ad26.COV2.S vaccine versus placebo. The receptors were gathered from a person between 18 and 65 years old who received the Ad26.COV2.S COVID-19 vaccine or a placebo.

The chain links TRBV6-2 or TRBV6-3 to TRBJ2-5, with D tentatively TRBD1 (6 bases). This CDR3 contains 14 residues. V was pared by 6 bases and J by 5 bases, with 16 bases between. Germline V gives CDR1 MNHEY, CDR2 SVGEGT. The CDR3 DNA follows: TGTGCCAGCAGCCGGGACACCTATGTGGAGACCCAGTACTTC. Translated, it gives CASSRDTYVETQYF.

This chain joins TRBV30 and TRBJ2-7, with D perhaps given as TRBD1 or TRBD2 (5 bases each). Looked up from germline, CDR1 is GTSNPN and CDR2 is SVGIG (reference sequence). V was shortened by 4 bases and J by 4 bases, with 14 bases between the two germline ends. The CDR3 length is 13 residues. The CDR3 sequence is CAWTYEGSYEQYF. For the CDR3, the DNA is TGTGCCTGGACCTACGAGGGGTCGTACGAGCAGTACTTC.

This clone was seen a single time. This chain links TRBV9 with TRBJ2-4, with 10 nucleotides matching TRBD1. Germline V gene sequence: CDR1 SGDLS, CDR2 YYNGEE. The CDR3 is 14 amino acids. The V and J ends lost 2 bases and 8 bases, in that order; junction bases with no gene match: 4. The CDR3 spells CASSVSGTGDIQYF. As DNA, the CDR3 is TGTGCCAGCAGCGTTTCCGGGACAGGGGACATTCAGTACTTC.

The V call is TRBV5-6, the J call TRBJ2-7, with D perhaps given as TRBD1 or TRBD2 (5 bases each). V shed 0 bases and J shed 0 bases, with 10 bases lying between them. Looked up from germline, CDR1 is SGHDT and CDR2 is YYEEEE. The CDR3 is 15 amino acids. CDR3 region: CASSLVSGSSYEQYF. The DNA for the CDR3 is TGTGCCAGCAGCTTGGTGTCAGGGAGCTCCTACGAGCAGTACTTC.

This clone showed up just a few times. The gene calls are TRBV15 and TRBJ1-2; no clear D gene. The CDR3 spans 13 residues. Between the trimmed V and J ends, which lost 0 bases and 5 bases, there was a span of 7 bases. Per the germline V gene, CDR1 is LNHNV and CDR2 is YYDKDF (reference sequence). The CDR3 protein is CATSREKDYGYTF. Here the CDR3 DNA reads TGTGCCACCAGCAGAGAAAAAGATTATGGCTACACCTTC.

Comments on this clone: The germline gene is not matched at one end of the junction; a read error may be the cause. The CDR3 reads CASSQALGPDWNF. CDR3 coding DNA: TGTGCCAGCAGCCAAGCTTTGGGGCCCGACTGGAATTTT. The rearrangement joins TRBV3-1 (or the pseudogene TRBV3-2) to TRBJ2-3, with D possibly TRBD1 on 5 matching bases. The CDR3 covers 13 residues. Germline values: CDR1 LGHDT, CDR2 YNNKEL (reference sequence).

On this clone: The same CDR3 also results from other DNA sequences found in this sample. The chain couples TRBV7-2 to TRBJ2-7; 10 bases fit TRBD1. Trimming at V came to 5 bases and at J to 5 bases, leaving 6 bases not matched to a gene. The length of the CDR3 is 14 residues. Germline loops: CDR1 SGHTA, CDR2 FQGNSA. CDR3 amino acids: CASSQDRGRNEQYF. Here the CDR3 DNA reads TGTGCCAGCAGCCAAGACAGGGGGCGGAACGAGCAGTACTTC.

The J gene is TRBJ2-7, the V gene TRBV7-8; D ambiguous. This CDR3 has 12 residues. V gave up 2 bases and J gave up 4 bases, with 6 bases separating them. Per the germline V gene, CDR1 is SGHVS and CDR2 is FQNEAQ. CDR3 sequence reads: CASSLLEYEQYF. Written as DNA, the CDR3 is TGTGCCAGCAGCTTACTGGAGTACGAGCAGTACTTC.

J is TRBJ2-1 and V is TRBV24-1, with 11 bases identical to TRBD2. This CDR3 has 15 residues. V dropped 4 bases and J dropped 5; count of bases not matched to a gene: 3. CDR1 and CDR2 from the germline V gene are KGHDR and SFDVKD. CDR3 loop: CATSEGTSGNNEQFF. The CDR3 nucleotides read TGTGCCACCAGTGAAGGGACTAGCGGAAACAATGAGCAGTTCTTC.

This rearrangement joins TRBV4-1 to TRBJ2-7; D unclear. The CDR3 has 15 amino acids. CDR1 and CDR2 (germline): MGHRA, YSYEKL. V dropped 1 base and J dropped 2 bases, with 12 bases sitting between them. CDR3 in amino acids: CASSQVFLPPYEQYF. The CDR3 coding sequence is TGCGCCAGCAGCCAAGTATTCCTTCCGCCCTACGAGCAGTACTTC.

The chain combines TRBV5-4 with TRBJ2-3, with D possibly being TRBD1 (6 bases). V lost 6 bases and J lost 6, with 11 bases in between. CDR3 length: 12 residues. Germline V CDR1 and CDR2: SGHNT, YYREEE (reference sequence). CDR3 sequence reads: CASTSGVDTQYF. The DNA for the CDR3 is TGTGCCAGCACTTCAGGGGTCGATACGCAGTATTTT.

The genes are TRBV29-1 and TRBJ2-1; a possible D gene is TRBD2 (6 bases). V shed 3 bases and J shed 0 bases, with 18 bases lying between them. CDR3 size: 17 residues. Germline V CDR1 and CDR2: SQVTM, ANQGSEA. The CDR3 protein is CSVDGYRGTSSYNEQFF. The CDR3 DNA reads TGCAGCGTTGACGGGTATCGGGGGACGAGCTCCTACAATGAGCAGTTCTTC.

This chain links TRBV15 with TRBJ1-5; D might be TRBD1 (6 bases). CDR1 LNHNV and CDR2 YYDKDF come from the germline V gene (reference sequence). V gave up 0 bases and J gave up 2 bases, with 8 bases separating them. CDR3 length: 15 residues. CDR3 protein: CATSREGGGNQPQHF. CDR3 sequence (DNA): TGTGCCACCAGCAGAGAAGGGGGGGGCAATCAGCCCCAGCATTTT.

The chain is built from TRBV7-2 and TRBJ2-7; D unclear. This CDR3 has 14 residues. Germline CDR1 SGHTA, CDR2 FQGNSA. Between the trimmed V and J ends, which lost 5 bases and 6 bases, there was a span of 17 bases. The CDR3 DNA reads TGTGCCAGCAGCCCCAACGCCAGGCTTGGCGAGCAGTACTTC. It yields the protein CASSPNARLGEQYF.

This rearrangement joins TRBV3-1 (or the pseudogene TRBV3-2) to TRBJ2-1, with D possibly TRBD2 on 5 matching bases. V was shortened by 4 bases and J by 5 bases, with 15 bases between the two germline ends. The CDR3 is 15 residues long. Per germline, CDR1 LGHDT and CDR2 YNNKEL (reference sequence). DNA for the CDR3: TGTGCCAGCAGCCTCTTAGGACTGACTGACAATGAGCAGTTCTTC. Amino acid sequence: CASSLLGLTDNEQFF.

The gene calls are TRBV7-9 and TRBJ2-7, with TRBD2 matching 8 bases. The germline gives CDR1 SEHNR, CDR2 FQNEAQ (reference sequence). The length of the CDR3 is 16 residues. The V gene end was trimmed by 1 base and the J gene end by 3 bases; junction bases not matched to a gene: 8. The CDR3 sequence is CASSLVRAGDGYEQYF. CDR3 nucleotide sequence: TGTGCCAGCAGCTTAGTGCGAGCGGGGGATGGCTACGAGCAGTACTTC.

With regard to this clone: This same CDR3 is encoded by further DNA sequences in the sample. The gene calls are TRBV28 and TRBJ2-7; 8 bases agree with TRBD2. This CDR3 comprises 14 residues. CDR1 and CDR2 from the germline V gene are MDHEN and SYDVKM. V shed 2 bases, J shed 0 bases, and the junction held 0 bases outside the gene matches. The CDR3 loop is CASSLSGSSYEQYF. As DNA, the CDR3 is TGTGCCAGCAGTTTAAGCGGGAGCTCCTACGAGCAGTACTTC.

The chain employs TRBV7-2 and TRBJ2-2, with D unclear. Trimming removed 1 base from V and 6 bases from J, with 6 bases in between. The CDR3 runs to 13 residues. The germline gives CDR1 SGHTA, CDR2 FQGNSA. CDR3 in amino acids: CASSLVQSGELFF. The CDR3 DNA follows: TGTGCCAGCAGCTTAGTCCAATCCGGGGAGCTGTTTTTT.

This chain uses TRBV29-1 with TRBJ1-2, with TRBD1 matching over 9 bases. Trimming cost V 7 bases and J 3 bases; bases outside gene matches: 6. The CDR3 loop spans 13 amino acids. Germline values: CDR1 SQVTM, CDR2 ANQGSEA. CDR3 DNA sequence: TGCAGCGGGGGGACAGGGCCGGACTATGGCTACACCTTC. It encodes CSGGTGPDYGYTF.

The genes are TRBV30 and TRBJ1-1; D remains ambiguous. V lost 0 bases, J lost 6 bases, and 8 bases lay in between. The CDR3 extends over 12 amino acids. Germline V gene lookup returns CDR1 GTSNPN and CDR2 SVGIG (reference sequence). The CDR3 region is CAWSVPDAEAFF. For the CDR3, the DNA is TGTGCCTGGAGTGTACCGGATGCTGAAGCTTTCTTT.

The chain is built from TRBV6-5 and TRBJ1-2, with 7 bases identical to TRBD1. The junction had 5 bases not matched to a gene; V was cut back by 0 bases and J by 4 bases. There are 15 residues in the CDR3. CDR1 and CDR2 (germline): MNHEY, SVGAGI. The CDR3 here is CASSYSHRGTYGYTF. Here the CDR3 DNA reads TGTGCCAGCAGTTACTCTCACAGGGGCACCTATGGCTACACCTTC.

This sequence joins TRBV24-1 and TRBJ2-1; 7 nucleotides match TRBD2. Losses at the gene ends were 2 bases for V and 0 bases for J; bases not matched to a gene: 3. Per germline, CDR1 KGHDR and CDR2 SFDVKD. CDR3 length: 16 amino acids. Here the CDR3 reads CATSDSLADSYNEQFF. The CDR3 region has the DNA TGTGCCACCAGTGATTCCCTAGCGGACTCCTACAATGAGCAGTTCTTC.

CDR3 in amino acids: CASSLPTSGRVTYEQYF. For the CDR3, the DNA is TGCGCCAGCAGCTTGCCGACTAGCGGGAGGGTGACCTACGAGCAGTACTTC. The chain uses TRBV5-1 and TRBJ2-7; 14 bases are shared with TRBD2. V lost 1 base and J lost 2; bases outside the gene matches: 5. This CDR3 has 17 amino acids. Germline V lookup: CDR1 SGHRS, CDR2 YFSETQ.

The CDR3 sequence: CASSPRGRDTEAFF. The CDR3 nucleotides read TGTGCCAGTAGCCCCAGGGGCCGGGACACTGAAGCTTTCTTT. This chain links TRBV19 with TRBJ1-1; possible D gene TRBD1, 6 bases. The V gene's germline CDR1 is LNHDA and CDR2 SQIVND (reference sequence). The CDR3 has 14 amino acids. The V and J ends lost 6 bases and 3 bases respectively, with 14 bases between them.

J is TRBJ2-1 and V is TRBV4-3; 7 bases agree with TRBD2. Germline V gives CDR1 LGHNA, CDR2 YSLEER. The CDR3 totals 15 residues. Trimming took 5 bases from V and 9 from J; bases not matched to a gene: 13. In DNA form, the CDR3 reads TGCGCCAGCAGCTATGTGAGACTAGCTATCAGTGAGCAGTTCTTC. Its protein product is CASSYVRLAISEQFF.

The chain has TRBV21-1 and TRBJ2-2; no check of the table's D call, TRBD2, against the DNA was made. TRBV21-1 is described as a pseudogene. CDR3 length: 19 amino acids. The chain's CDR3 is CASSNDREGSVANTGELFF. The DNA of the CDR3 is TGTGCCAGCAGCAATGACCGGGAAGGGTCTGTAGCGAACACCGGGGAGCTGTTTTTT.

This clone was seen a handful of times. The gene calls are TRBV4-3 and TRBJ2-7, with a weak D call TRBD1 (6 bases). V lost 0 bases and J 2 bases, leaving 11 bases between the germline ends. The CDR3 covers 15 residues. CDR1 LGHNA and CDR2 YSLEER come from the germline V gene. For the CDR3, the DNA is TGCGCCAGCAGCCAAGACCAGGGGAATACCTACGAGCAGTACTTC. It yields the protein CASSQDQGNTYEQYF.

The chain employs TRBV7-9 and TRBJ2-6; TRBD2 is a possible D gene (5 bases). Germline V gene data show CDR1 as SEHNR and CDR2 as FQNEAQ (reference sequence). This CDR3 is 16 amino acids long. V gave up 5 bases and J gave up 2 bases, with 13 bases separating them. The CDR3 coding sequence is TGTGCCAGCAGCCTGATCCGAGGGACTGGGGCCAACGTCCTGACTTTC. It yields the protein CASSLIRGTGANVLTF.